This TCR beta chain was identified in a study of T cell repertoires in cytomegalovirus infection. Overall study context: Selection of CMV epitopes for the study included recently identified HLA-C-restricted and well-studied HLA-B-restricted ones. From public TCR beta signatures came an indication of both CMV infection and matching HLA type. Regarding the study as a whole: The ex vivo response was dominated by HLA-C-restricted CMV-specific TCR beta clonotypes.

TCRdb processed the reads anew with MiXCR; each CDR3 protein has one entry. Counted here are approximately 100,000 distinct CDR3 sequences, about 40% occurring once; the ten biggest clones make up about 76%. From germline, CDR1 is SGHAT and CDR2 FQNNGV. The CDR3 loop spans 16 amino acids. Losses at the gene ends were 0 bases for V and 4 bases for J; bases not matched to a gene: 3. This clonotype was found a few times. Its specificity is unknown. The source of this sequence is a human donor in good health (CMV status not recorded). Some clones in this sample may be carry-over from other donors' samples. Specimen: CD8+ T cells from cultured PBMCs, collected from culture after CMV antigen stimulation. The V and J genes are TRBV11-2 and TRBJ2-1; TRBD2 agrees at 10 bases. This CDR3 is CASSLETSGVYNEQFF. CDR3 sequence (DNA): TGTGCCAGCAGCTTAGAAACTAGCGGGGTGTACAATGAGCAGTTCTTC.